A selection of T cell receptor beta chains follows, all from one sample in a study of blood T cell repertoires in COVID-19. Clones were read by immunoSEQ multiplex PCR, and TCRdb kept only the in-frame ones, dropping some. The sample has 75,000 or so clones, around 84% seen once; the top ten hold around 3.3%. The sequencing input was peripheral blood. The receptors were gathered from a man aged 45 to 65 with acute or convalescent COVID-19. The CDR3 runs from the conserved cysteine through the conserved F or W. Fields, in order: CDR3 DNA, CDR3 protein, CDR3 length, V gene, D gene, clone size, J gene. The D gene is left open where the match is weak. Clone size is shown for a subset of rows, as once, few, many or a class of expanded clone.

CDR3nt: TGTGCCAGCAGTGAAGGAGTCTCTAACTATGGCTACACCTTC
CDR3aa: CASSEGVSNYGYTF
len: 14
v_gene: TRBV6-1
d_gene: -
abundance: -
j_gene: TRBJ1-2

CDR3nt: TGTGCCAGCAGCTTAGCGGGAGGGCCTTTTGCCAAAAACATTCAGTACTTC
CDR3aa: CASSLAGGPFAKNIQYF
len: 17
v_gene: TRBV7-9
d_gene: TRBD2
abundance: -
j_gene: TRBJ2-4

CDR3nt: TGTGCCATCGGGACAGCAGGCAATGAGCAGTTCTTC
CDR3aa: CAIGTAGNEQFF
len: 12
v_gene: TRBV10-3
d_gene: TRBD1
abundance: -
j_gene: TRBJ2-1

CDR3nt: TGCGCCAGCAGCCAAGATATCGGGGACCAAGAGACCCAGTACTTC
CDR3aa: CASSQDIGDQETQYF
len: 15
v_gene: TRBV4-3
d_gene: -
abundance: -
j_gene: TRBJ2-5

CDR3nt: TGTGCCATCAGTGAGTACCCGGGTCCCTACGAGCAGTACTTC
CDR3aa: CAISEYPGPYEQYF
len: 14
v_gene: TRBV10-3
d_gene: -
abundance: -
j_gene: TRBJ2-7

CDR3nt: TGTGCCAGCAGCATGACTAGCGGGAGGGCCCGCTTTTTGGGCACCGGGGAGCTGTTTTTT
CDR3aa: CASSMTSGRARFLGTGELFF
len: 20
v_gene: TRBV6-2/TRBV6-3
d_gene: TRBD2
abundance: few
j_gene: TRBJ2-2

CDR3nt: TGTGCCAGCAGCTTGGGACAGCCTCTAACCCAAGAGACCCAGTACTTC
CDR3aa: CASSLGQPLTQETQYF
len: 16
v_gene: TRBV5-4
d_gene: -
abundance: few
j_gene: TRBJ2-5

CDR3nt: TGTGCCATCAGTGATGGGGGGGAGAACACTGAAGCTTTCTTT
CDR3aa: CAISDGGENTEAFF
len: 14
v_gene: TRBV10-3
d_gene: -
abundance: -
j_gene: TRBJ1-1

CDR3nt: TGTGCCAGCAGCTTAGACTTCTCTAGCACAGATACGCAGTATTTT
CDR3aa: CASSLDFSSTDTQYF
len: 15
v_gene: TRBV7-2
d_gene: -
abundance: -
j_gene: TRBJ2-3

CDR3nt: TGCGCCAGCAGCTTGGTCCGCGGGGGGAGAGAGACCCAGTACTTC
CDR3aa: CASSLVRGGRETQYF
len: 15
v_gene: TRBV5-1
d_gene: TRBD2
abundance: -
j_gene: TRBJ2-5

CDR3nt: TGTGCCAGCAGGAAGGCGGCAGGGGTCACCGGGGAGCTGTTTTTT
CDR3aa: CASRKAAGVTGELFF
len: 15
v_gene: TRBV7-2
d_gene: -
abundance: -
j_gene: TRBJ2-2

CDR3nt: TGTGCCAGCAGTTCCATACTATCCGGCAATGAGCAGTTCTTC
CDR3aa: CASSSILSGNEQFF
len: 14
v_gene: TRBV6-5
d_gene: -
abundance: -
j_gene: TRBJ2-1

CDR3nt: TGTGCCAGCAGACAGTGGGGACAGGACTACACTGAAGCTTTCTTT
CDR3aa: CASRQWGQDYTEAFF
len: 15
v_gene: TRBV6-5
d_gene: TRBD1
abundance: medium-sized
j_gene: TRBJ1-1

CDR3nt: TGTGCCAGCAGCCCCAGTACCGGGGAGCTGTTTTTT
CDR3aa: CASSPSTGELFF
len: 12
v_gene: TRBV13
d_gene: -
abundance: -
j_gene: TRBJ2-2

CDR3nt: TGTGCCAGCAGCCCCCGACGGGGCTACGAGCAGTACTTC
CDR3aa: CASSPRRGYEQYF
len: 13
v_gene: TRBV7-2
d_gene: -
abundance: -
j_gene: TRBJ2-7

CDR3nt: TGTGCCAGTAGTCCCCGGGACTGGGCGGCCGAGCAGTACTTC
CDR3aa: CASSPRDWAAEQYF
len: 14
v_gene: TRBV19
d_gene: -
abundance: -
j_gene: TRBJ2-7

CDR3nt: TGTGCCAGCAGTTTCCACCTAGCGGGCCTTACCTACGAGCAGTACTTC
CDR3aa: CASSFHLAGLTYEQYF
len: 16
v_gene: TRBV28
d_gene: TRBD2
abundance: -
j_gene: TRBJ2-7

CDR3nt: TGTGCCAGCAGTCAACAGGGGTCTAACTATGGCTACACCTTC
CDR3aa: CASSQQGSNYGYTF
len: 14
v_gene: TRBV28
d_gene: TRBD1
abundance: once
j_gene: TRBJ1-2

CDR3nt: TGTGCCAGCAGCTTAGATCGGGGGGGCTACACCTTC
CDR3aa: CASSLDRGGYTF
len: 12
v_gene: TRBV11-2
d_gene: -
abundance: -
j_gene: TRBJ1-2

CDR3nt: TGTGCCAGCAGCTGGACAGGGGGGAACGTTGAGCAGTTCTTC
CDR3aa: CASSWTGGNVEQFF
len: 14
v_gene: TRBV7-9
d_gene: TRBD1
abundance: once
j_gene: TRBJ2-1

CDR3nt: TGTGCCAGCAGACCTACAGGGGTCAGAGAGACCCAGTACTTC
CDR3aa: CASRPTGVRETQYF
len: 14
v_gene: TRBV6-5
d_gene: TRBD1
abundance: -
j_gene: TRBJ2-5

CDR3nt: TGTGCCAGTAGGTCCAGAGCTCGGAGTGAAAAACTGTTTTTT
CDR3aa: CASRSRARSEKLFF
len: 14
v_gene: TRBV19
d_gene: -
abundance: -
j_gene: TRBJ1-4

CDR3nt: TGTGCCACCAGTGATAATACAGGGGGTGGCTATGGCTACACCTTC
CDR3aa: CATSDNTGGGYGYTF
len: 15
v_gene: TRBV24-1
d_gene: TRBD1
abundance: -
j_gene: TRBJ1-2

CDR3nt: TGCAGCGTTGTACACAGTTACGAAGAGACCCAGTACTTC
CDR3aa: CSVVHSYEETQYF
len: 13
v_gene: TRBV29-1
d_gene: -
abundance: -
j_gene: TRBJ2-5

CDR3nt: TGCGCCAGCAGCCAAGGGACAGGCATCTCTCATGGCTACACCTTC
CDR3aa: CASSQGTGISHGYTF
len: 15
v_gene: TRBV4-3
d_gene: TRBD1
abundance: -
j_gene: TRBJ1-2

CDR3nt: TGTGCCAGCAGCTCGGATCAGCCCCAGCATTTT
CDR3aa: CASSSDQPQHF
len: 11
v_gene: TRBV6-6
d_gene: -
abundance: -
j_gene: TRBJ1-5

CDR3nt: TGTGCCAGCAGCCTCAGGGGGCAAGGGACTGAAGCTTTCTTT
CDR3aa: CASSLRGQGTEAFF
len: 14
v_gene: TRBV7-2
d_gene: TRBD1
abundance: -
j_gene: TRBJ1-1

CDR3nt: TGTGCCAGCAGCCCCCGGGACAGGGAGACCCAGTACTTC
CDR3aa: CASSPRDRETQYF
len: 13
v_gene: TRBV7-2
d_gene: TRBD1
abundance: -
j_gene: TRBJ2-5

CDR3nt: TGTGCCAGCAGCCGCGGACAGTTAGAGACCCAGTACTTC
CDR3aa: CASSRGQLETQYF
len: 13
v_gene: TRBV12-3/TRBV12-4
d_gene: -
abundance: -
j_gene: TRBJ2-5

CDR3nt: TGTGCCAGTAGTATAGGTAACCCGGGGAGTGGCTACACCTTC
CDR3aa: CASSIGNPGSGYTF
len: 14
v_gene: TRBV19
d_gene: -
abundance: -
j_gene: TRBJ1-2

CDR3nt: TGCGCCAGCAGCCAAAAAGGACTAGCGGGAGTTTCAGATACGCAGTATTTT
CDR3aa: CASSQKGLAGVSDTQYF
len: 17
v_gene: TRBV4-3
d_gene: TRBD2
abundance: -
j_gene: TRBJ2-3